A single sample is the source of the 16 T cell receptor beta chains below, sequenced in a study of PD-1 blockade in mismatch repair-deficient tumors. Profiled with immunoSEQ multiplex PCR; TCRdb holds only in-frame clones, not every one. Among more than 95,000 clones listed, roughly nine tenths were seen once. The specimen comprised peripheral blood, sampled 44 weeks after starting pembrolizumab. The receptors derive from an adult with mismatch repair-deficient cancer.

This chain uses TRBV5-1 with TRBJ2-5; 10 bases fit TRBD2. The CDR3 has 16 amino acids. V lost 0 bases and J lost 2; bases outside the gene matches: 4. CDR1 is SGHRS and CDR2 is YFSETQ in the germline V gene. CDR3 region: CASSLGLAGRQETQYF. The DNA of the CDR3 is TGCGCCAGCAGCTTGGGACTAGCGGGCCGACAAGAGACCCAGTACTTC.

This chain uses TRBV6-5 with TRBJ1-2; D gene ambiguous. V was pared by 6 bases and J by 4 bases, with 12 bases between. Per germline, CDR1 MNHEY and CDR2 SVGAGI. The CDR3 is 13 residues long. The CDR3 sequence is CASRTTDRYGYTF. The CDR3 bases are TGTGCCAGCAGGACGACGGACCGCTATGGCTACACCTTC.

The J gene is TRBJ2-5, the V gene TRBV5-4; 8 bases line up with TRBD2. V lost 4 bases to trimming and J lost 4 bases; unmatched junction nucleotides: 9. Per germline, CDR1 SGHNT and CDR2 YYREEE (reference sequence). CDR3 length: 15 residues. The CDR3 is CASSRGGGGVETQYF. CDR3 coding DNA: TGTGCCAGCAGCCGGGGGGGTGGGGGAGTAGAGACCCAGTACTTC.

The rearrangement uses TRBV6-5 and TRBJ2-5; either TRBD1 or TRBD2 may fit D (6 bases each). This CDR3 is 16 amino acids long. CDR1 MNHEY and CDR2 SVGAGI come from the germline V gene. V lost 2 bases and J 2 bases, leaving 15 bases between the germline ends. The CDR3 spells CASSYGWGAAQETQYF. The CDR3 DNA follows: TGTGCCAGCAGTTACGGTTGGGGGGCGGCACAAGAGACCCAGTACTTC.

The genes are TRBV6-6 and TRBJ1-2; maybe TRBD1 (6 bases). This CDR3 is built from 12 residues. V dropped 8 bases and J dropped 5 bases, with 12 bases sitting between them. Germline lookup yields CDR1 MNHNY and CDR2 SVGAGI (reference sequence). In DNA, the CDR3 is TGTGCCAGCGAGGGGGATAGGTATGGCTACACCTTC. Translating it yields CASEGDRYGYTF.

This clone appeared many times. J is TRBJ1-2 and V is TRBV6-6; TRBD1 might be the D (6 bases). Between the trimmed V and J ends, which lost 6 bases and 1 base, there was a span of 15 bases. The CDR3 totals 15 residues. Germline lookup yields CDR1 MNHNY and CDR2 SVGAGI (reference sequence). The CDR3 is CASRDPGELNYGYTF. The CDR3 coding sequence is TGTGCCAGCAGGGACCCAGGGGAACTTAACTATGGCTACACCTTC.

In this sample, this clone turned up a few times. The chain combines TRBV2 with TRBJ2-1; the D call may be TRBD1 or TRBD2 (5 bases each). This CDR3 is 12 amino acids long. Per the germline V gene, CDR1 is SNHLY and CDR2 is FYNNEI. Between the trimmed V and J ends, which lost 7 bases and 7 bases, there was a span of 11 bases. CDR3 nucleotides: TGTGCCAGCATTAAAGAGGGGAATGAGCAGTTCTTC. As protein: CASIKEGNEQFF.

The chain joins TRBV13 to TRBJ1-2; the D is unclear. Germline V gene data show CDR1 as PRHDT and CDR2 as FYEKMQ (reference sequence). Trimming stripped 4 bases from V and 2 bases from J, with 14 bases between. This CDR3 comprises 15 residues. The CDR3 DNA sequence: TGTGCCAGCAGCTCGTACGGGCCCTTGAACTATGGCTACACCTTC. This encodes CASSSYGPLNYGYTF. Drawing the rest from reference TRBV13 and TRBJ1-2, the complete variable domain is AAGVIQSPRHLIKEKRETATLKCYPIPRHDTVYWYQQGPGQDPQFLISFYEKMQSDKGSIPDRFSAQQFSDYHSELNMSSLELGDSALYFCASSSYGPLNYGYTFGSGTRLTVV.

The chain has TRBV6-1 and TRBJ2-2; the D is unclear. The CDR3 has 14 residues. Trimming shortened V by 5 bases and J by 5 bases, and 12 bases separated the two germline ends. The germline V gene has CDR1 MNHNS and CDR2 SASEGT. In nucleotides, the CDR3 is TGTGCCAGCAGTTTTCGACCGGAGACCGGGGAGCTGTTTTTT. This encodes CASSFRPETGELFF.

CDR3 protein: CASSLDAGGPHEQFF. The CDR3, as DNA: TGTGCCAGCAGCTTAGACGCGGGAGGGCCCCATGAGCAGTTCTTC. The gene calls are TRBV7-6 and TRBJ2-1, with TRBD2 matching 9 bases. The length of the CDR3 is 15 residues. Germline loops: CDR1 SGHVS, CDR2 FNYEAQ. Trimming at V came to 1 base and at J to 8 bases, leaving 6 bases not matched to a gene. The complete variable domain, with remaining parts taken from reference TRBV7-6 and TRBJ2-1, reads GAGVSQSPRYKVTKRGQDVALRCDPISGHVSLYWYRQALGQGPEFLTYFNYEAQQDKSGLPNDRFSAERPEGSISTLTIQRTEQRDSAMYRCASSLDAGGPHEQFFGPGTRLTVL.

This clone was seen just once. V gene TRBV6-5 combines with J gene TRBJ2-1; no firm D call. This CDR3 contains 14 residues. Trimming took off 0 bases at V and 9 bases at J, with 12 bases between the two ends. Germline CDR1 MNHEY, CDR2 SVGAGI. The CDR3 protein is CASSYSGSAPEQFF. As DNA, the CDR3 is TGTGCCAGCAGTTACTCGGGTTCAGCGCCTGAGCAGTTCTTC.

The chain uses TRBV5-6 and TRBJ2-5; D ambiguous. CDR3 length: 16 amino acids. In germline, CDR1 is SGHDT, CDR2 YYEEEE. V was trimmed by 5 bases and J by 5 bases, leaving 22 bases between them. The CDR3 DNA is TGTGCCAGCAGGGGAACCGGATCCGGCCCCTTTGAGACCCAGTACTTC. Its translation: CASRGTGSGPFETQYF.

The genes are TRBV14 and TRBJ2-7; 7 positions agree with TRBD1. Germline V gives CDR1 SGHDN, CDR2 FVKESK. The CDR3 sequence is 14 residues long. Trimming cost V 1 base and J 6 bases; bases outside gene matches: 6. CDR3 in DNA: TGTGCCAGCAGCCAAGGCATAGGGGGCTTCGAGCAGTACTTC. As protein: CASSQGIGGFEQYF.

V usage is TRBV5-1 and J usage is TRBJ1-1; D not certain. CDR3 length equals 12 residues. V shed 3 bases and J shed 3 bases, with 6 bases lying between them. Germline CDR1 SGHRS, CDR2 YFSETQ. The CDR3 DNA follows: TGCGCCAGCAGCTCCGAGTACACTGAAGCTTTCTTT. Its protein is CASSSEYTEAFF.

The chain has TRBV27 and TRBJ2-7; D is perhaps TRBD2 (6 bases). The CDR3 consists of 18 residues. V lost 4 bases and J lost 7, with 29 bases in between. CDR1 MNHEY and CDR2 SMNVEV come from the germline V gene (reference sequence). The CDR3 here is CASSSLSGRELRRGEQYF. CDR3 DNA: TGTGCCAGCAGTTCCCTTAGCGGCCGGGAGCTTCGAAGGGGTGAGCAGTACTTC.

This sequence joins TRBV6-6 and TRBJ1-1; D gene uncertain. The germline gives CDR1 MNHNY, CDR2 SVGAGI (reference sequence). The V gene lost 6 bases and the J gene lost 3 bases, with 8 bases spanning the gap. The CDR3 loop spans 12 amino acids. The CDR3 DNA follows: TGTGCCAGCAGGCGGGGAGACACTGAAGCTTTCTTT. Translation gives CASRRGDTEAFF.